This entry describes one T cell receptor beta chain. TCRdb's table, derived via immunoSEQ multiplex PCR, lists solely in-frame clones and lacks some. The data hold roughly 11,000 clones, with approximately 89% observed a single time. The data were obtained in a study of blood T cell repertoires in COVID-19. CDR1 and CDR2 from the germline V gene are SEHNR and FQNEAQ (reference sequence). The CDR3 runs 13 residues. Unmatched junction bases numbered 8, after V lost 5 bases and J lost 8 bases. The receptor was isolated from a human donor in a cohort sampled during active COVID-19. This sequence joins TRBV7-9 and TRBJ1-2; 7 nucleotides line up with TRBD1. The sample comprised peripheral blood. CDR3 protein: CASSLDRVGGYTF. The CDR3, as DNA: TGTGCCAGCAGCCTCGACAGGGTTGGAGGCTACACCTTC.